The sequence of this T cell receptor beta chain was determined in a study of beta chain features in type 1 diabetes. Whole-study findings and limits: Diminished insertions and augmented deletions at VDJ junctions characterized type 1 diabetes patients.

Isolated RNA was reverse transcribed in full, so expressed TCRB transcripts were sequenced. This table comes from immunoSEQ multiplex PCR, and its TCRdb copy is limited to in-frame clones, with some not included. The sample has 900,000 or so clones, under 20% seen once. This CDR3 spans 13 amino acids. Trimming took 5 bases from V and 9 from J; bases not matched to a gene: 8. Looked up from germline, CDR1 is SGHDT and CDR2 is YYEEEE. The authors sorted CD4+ naive, central memory, regulatory and stem cell-like memory cells via CD45RO/CCR7/CD25/CD127/CD95/CD27. Worth noting for this clone: Its target is unknown.

Sequencing was carried out using naive CD4+ T cells from blood. The chain uses TRBV5-6 and TRBJ2-1, with 7 bases identical to TRBD1. This receptor was identified in a woman under 30 in good health. The CDR3 here is CASRSRGWGEQFF. For the CDR3, the DNA is TGTGCCAGCAGGAGCAGGGGGTGGGGTGAGCAGTTCTTC.